This TCR beta chain was profiled in a study of CD8 T cells in ankylosing spondylitis. This clonotype was counted a single time. Antigen unknown. Preparation of TCR beta libraries was done by quantitative 5'-RACE with molecular barcodes. TCRdb passed the 5' RACE reads through MiXCR, listing each CDR3 protein once. Seen here are 30,000 to 45,000 distinct CDR3 sequences, more than 9.5% observed once, and the top ten hold 20%. The study's findings and limits: From matched ankylosing spondylitis synovial fluid, disease-linked clones were reportedly recovered at significantly enriched levels. The disease-linked clones had a CD8+ phenotype and low blood frequencies.

The CDR3 is made up of 15 amino acids. Germline-derived CDR1 and CDR2 are DFQATT and SNEGSKA (reference sequence). The germline V and J ends were trimmed by 3 bases and 0 bases, with 13 bases remaining between them. The source is a male donor with ankylosing spondylitis. Sequenced sample: synovial fluid, either unsorted or a sorted T cell fraction (not recorded which). The chain is built from TRBV20-1 and TRBJ2-3, with a weak D call TRBD1 (5 bases). DNA for the CDR3: TGCAGTGCTAGCCTTCAGGGCCCTAGCACAGATACGCAGTATTTT. Protein: CSASLQGPSTDTQYF.